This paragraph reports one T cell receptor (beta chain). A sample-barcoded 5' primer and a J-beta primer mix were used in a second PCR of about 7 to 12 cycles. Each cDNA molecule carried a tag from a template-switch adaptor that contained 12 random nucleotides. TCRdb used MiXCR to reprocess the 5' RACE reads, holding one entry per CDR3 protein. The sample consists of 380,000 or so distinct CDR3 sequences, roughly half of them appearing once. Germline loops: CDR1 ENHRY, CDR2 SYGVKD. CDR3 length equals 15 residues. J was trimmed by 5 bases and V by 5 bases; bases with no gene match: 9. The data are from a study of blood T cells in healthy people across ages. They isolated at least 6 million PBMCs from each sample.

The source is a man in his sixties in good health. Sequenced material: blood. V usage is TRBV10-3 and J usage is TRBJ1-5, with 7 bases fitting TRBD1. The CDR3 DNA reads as TGTGCCATCAGTAGGGGACAGCCGCCCGATCAGCCCCAGCATTTT. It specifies CAISRGQPPDQPQHF.